This is a list of T cell receptor beta chains from one sample in a study of tumor and adjacent non-tumor tissue in lung cancer. In TCRdb, the multiplex PCR reads were re-called with MiXCR into one record per CDR3 protein. The sample lists approximately 65,000 distinct CDR3 sequences, around 60% occurring once. Sequencing input: lung tumor tissue. Source of these receptors: a man aged 50 to 60 with non-small cell lung cancer. CDR3s include the opening cysteine and the closing phenylalanine or tryptophan. Fields, in order: J gene, CDR3 length, V gene, CDR3 protein.

j_gene: TRBJ2-4; len: 16; v_gene: TRBV6-5; CDR3aa: CASSYSGTGARNIKYF
j_gene: TRBJ2-5; len: 15; v_gene: TRBV11-2; CDR3aa: CASSSTWGVGEAQYF
j_gene: TRBJ2-1; len: 12; v_gene: TRBV11-3; CDR3aa: CSSSLERSGLVF
j_gene: TRBJ2-3; len: 16; v_gene: TRBV5-1; CDR3aa: CASSLGGTGGADTQYF
j_gene: TRBJ1-6; len: 15; v_gene: TRBV12-3/TRBV12-4; CDR3aa: CASNYRREDNSLLHF
j_gene: TRBJ1-5; len: 16; v_gene: TRBV4-2; CDR3aa: CASRRNHLDSNQPQHF
j_gene: TRBJ2-7; len: 15; v_gene: TRBV12-3/TRBV12-4; CDR3aa: CVSRTGLAGAGEQYF
j_gene: TRBJ1-5; len: 14; v_gene: TRBV11-2; CDR3aa: CASSLGQGAQPQHF
j_gene: TRBJ2-7; len: 14; v_gene: TRBV6-1; CDR3aa: CARWGEGPSYEQYF
j_gene: TRBJ2-1; len: 15; v_gene: TRBV11-3; CDR3aa: CASVLEGRSRDERFF
j_gene: TRBJ2-2; len: 16; v_gene: TRBV9; CDR3aa: CASSVNYAGRTGELFF
j_gene: TRBJ2-7; len: 13; v_gene: TRBV4-2; CDR3aa: CASSQEGPLGQYF
j_gene: TRBJ2-4; len: 14; v_gene: TRBV20-1; CDR3aa: CSARDWEGLNIQYF
j_gene: TRBJ2-4; len: 16; v_gene: TRBV6-5; CDR3aa: CASSYSGTGARDIQYF
j_gene: TRBJ2-7; len: 16; v_gene: TRBV4-1; CDR3aa: CASSQVSSGRACEQYF
j_gene: TRBJ1-6; len: 15; v_gene: TRBV15; CDR3aa: CATSRGSTFGSPLHF
j_gene: TRBJ2-3; len: 15; v_gene: TRBV6-5; CDR3aa: CASSYMGGRGYTQYF
j_gene: TRBJ2-5; len: 15; v_gene: TRBV5-1; CDR3aa: CASSLAGSDQETQYF
j_gene: TRBJ2-1; len: 16; v_gene: TRBV11-3; CDR3aa: CTSSLAQGALMDAQFF
j_gene: TRBJ2-2; len: 15; v_gene: TRBV6-5; CDR3aa: CASSYSTGNTRDLFF